Given below is one T cell receptor (beta chain) in context. The germline V gene encodes CDR1 SGHNT and CDR2 YYREEE (reference sequence). The CDR3 is made up of 15 amino acids. Deletions cut 4 bases from V and 0 bases from J, with 10 bases between. This entry is derived from a study of blood T cell repertoires in COVID-19. Profiled with immunoSEQ multiplex PCR; TCRdb holds only in-frame clones, not every one. The sample includes roughly 72,000 clones, roughly 91% seen only once; the top ten take roughly a fifth. This receptor was taken from a human donor in a cohort sampled during active COVID-19. The V call is TRBV5-4, the J call TRBJ2-2; a weak D match, TRBD1 (5 bases). Sequencing was performed on peripheral blood. The CDR3 sequence: CASSRQFANTGELFF. CDR3 bases: TGTGCCAGCAGCCGACAGTTCGCGAACACCGGGGAGCTGTTTTTT.